This T cell receptor beta chain was identified during a study of blood T cell repertoires in COVID-19. Whole-study context: COVID-19 samples collected from the United States, Italy and Spain covered acute and convalescent phases. Nucleic acid was either cDNA or gDNA, and it came from T cells, B-cell-depleted T cells, or PBMCs.

Authors' methods: Using reference gene primer amplification, nucleated cell counts were estimated. The method was immunoSEQ multiplex PCR; TCRdb's version includes in-frame clones alone and lacks a portion of them. The D gene and trimming were derived from the DNA, and the V and J assignments and clone size from that table. Found here are around 150,000 clones, 90% to 95% of them singletons; the top ten hold 3.5% to 5%. The CDR3 runs 18 residues. V trimming: 0 bases; J trimming: 0 bases; junction bases outside the gene matches: 9. Germline V gene sequence: CDR1 LGHDT, CDR2 YNNKEL (reference sequence).

The origin of this receptor is a woman between 50 and 59 years old with acute or convalescent COVID-19. V and J are TRBV3-1 (or the pseudogene TRBV3-2) and TRBJ2-7; 9 bases fit TRBD2. The material sequenced was peripheral blood. The CDR3 here is CASSQEDLAGPDSYEQYF. CDR3 sequence (DNA): TGTGCCAGCAGCCAAGAGGACCTAGCGGGACCCGACTCCTACGAGCAGTACTTC.